The next 3 T cell receptor beta chains were all read from a single sample in a study of CD8 T cells in Susac syndrome. cDNA came from about 0.51 to 1 ug RNA primed by random hexamers. TCRdb processed the immunoSEQ multiplex PCR reads anew with MiXCR; each CDR3 protein has one entry. Of 100,000 or so distinct CDR3 sequences in the sample, about nine tenths were seen once. The material sequenced was CD8+ T cells from PBMCs. The source of these receptors is a human donor in good health.

V gene TRBV5-1 combines with J gene TRBJ2-1; 8 nucleotides agree with TRBD2. The CDR3 runs 15 residues. V shed 4 bases and J 5 bases; nucleotides not matched to a gene: 8. The germline CDR1 and CDR2 sequences are SGHRS and YFSETQ. CDR3 protein: CASSPSGSGHNEQFF. The CDR3 nucleotides read TGCGCCAGCAGCCCAAGCGGGAGTGGTCACAATGAGCAGTTCTTC.

The gene calls are TRBV3-1 and TRBJ1-5; no firm D call. The V gene's germline CDR1 is LGHDT and CDR2 YNNKEL (reference sequence). V lost 6 bases, J lost 0 bases, and 6 bases lay in between. This CDR3 spans 13 amino acids. Written as DNA, the CDR3 is TGTGCCAGCAGTGGATCTAGCAATCAGCCCCAGCATTTT. Amino acids: CASSGSSNQPQHF.

This clonotype has just a few counts. The rearrangement links TRBV6-5 to TRBJ2-7; D is undetermined. V shed 4 bases and J shed 0 bases, with 16 bases lying between them. Germline values: CDR1 MNHEY, CDR2 SVGAGI. This CDR3 has 16 residues. The DNA for the CDR3 is TGTGCCAGCAGTTGGGTAAGGGATTCGAGCTCCTACGAGCAGTACTTC. It codes for CASSWVRDSSSYEQYF.